These T cell receptor beta chains were read from a single sample in a study of T cells in localized non-small cell lung cancer. Profiling relied on immunoSEQ multiplex PCR, and the TCRdb table lists in-frame clones only, not all of them. This sample has about 2,500 clones; about a third occur once, and the top ten carry about 4.1%. This sample comprised lymph node tissue, obtained before any cancer treatment. The origin of the receptors is a male donor at least 60 years old with stage II squamous cell lung carcinoma. Each CDR3 is given with its conserved first and last residue. The D gene is left open where the match is weak. Clone size, where shown, is once, few, many, or a class for clones that have expanded.

size	length	D	V	J	DNA	CDR3
medium-sized	15	NA	TRBV11-3	TRBJ2-1	TGTGCCAGCAGACCCGCCGGGTCATCCCACAATGAGCAGTTCTTC	CASRPAGSSHNEQFF
once	12	NA	TRBV9	TRBJ2-1	TGTGCCAGCAGCTGGGACTACAATGAGCAGTTCTTC	CASSWDYNEQFF
few	15	NA	TRBV6-8	TRBJ1-1	TGTGCCAGCAGGTTGGGCGGCCTAGGCGGCACTGAAGCTTTCTTT	CASRLGGLGGTEAFF
NA	15	NA	TRBV15	TRBJ2-5	TGTGCCACCAGCATTTCGACCCGGTGGGATGAGACCCAGTACTTC	CATSISTRWDETQYF
few	16	NA	TRBV1	TRBJ2-2	TGCGCCAGCAGCCAAGAGTATGGGGCGGGCACCGGGGAGCTGTTTTTT	CASSQEYGAGTGELFF
NA	13	NA	TRBV6-8	TRBJ2-2	TGTGCCAGCAGTTCAGGGGTGATCGGGGAGCTGTTTTTT	CASSSGVIGELFF
NA	15	NA	TRBV6-8	TRBJ1-5	TGTGCCAGCAGTGAGACAGCAAGGGGCAATCAGCCCCAGCATTTT	CASSETARGNQPQHF
NA	13	TRBD1	TRBV6-8	TRBJ1-1	TGTGCCAGCAGGGCAGGGGGGAACACTGAAGCTTTCTTT	CASRAGGNTEAFF
NA	17	NA	TRBV23-1	TRBJ1-4	TGCGCCAGCAGCCCAATTCAACCCCCTACAAAAAATGAAAAACTGTTTTTT	CASSPIQPPTKNEKLFF
few	16	TRBD2	TRBV11-3	TRBJ2-5	TGTGCCAGCAGCTTCGGACTAGCGGGGTCCCAAGAGACCCAGTACTTC	CASSFGLAGSQETQYF
NA	12	NA	TRBV18	TRBJ1-5	TGTGCCAGCTCACCAGGTAATCAGCCCCAGCATTTT	CASSPGNQPQHF
NA	12	NA	TRBV30	TRBJ1-2	TGTGCCTGGAGCCCAGGGAACTATGGCTACACCTTC	CAWSPGNYGYTF
few	16	TRBD2	TRBV14	TRBJ2-7	TGTGCCAGCAGCCCCCGGACTAGCGCTTACTCCTACGAGCAGTACTTC	CASSPRTSAYSYEQYF